The sequence of this TCR beta chain was determined in a study of blood T cell repertoires in COVID-19. As for the study in general: Some COVID-19 samples were acute and others convalescent; all came from the United States, Italy and Spain. T cells, B-cell-depleted T cells, or PBMCs supplied cDNA or gDNA.

In the authors' methods: Using reference gene primer amplification, nucleated cell counts were estimated. Clones were read by immunoSEQ multiplex PCR, and TCRdb kept only the in-frame ones, dropping some. V and J calls and clone size are those listed in that table; D and trimming were worked out from the DNA. This repertoire shows under 250,000 clones, about three quarters found once; its top ten account for around 5.4%. With 4 bases removed from V and 5 bases from J, the gap between germline ends came to 15 bases. Per germline, CDR1 SGHRS and CDR2 YFSETQ. This CDR3 contains 15 residues. This clone was seen a handful of times.

Source material: peripheral blood. This rearrangement joins TRBV5-1 to TRBJ2-2; tentative D call: TRBD1 (6 bases). This clonotype was obtained from a woman aged 70 to 79 with acute or convalescent COVID-19. The CDR3 nucleotides are TGCGCCAGCAGCCGAGACAGGACCTTAACCGGGGAGCTGTTTTTT. It yields the protein CASSRDRTLTGELFF.